Included here is one TCR beta chain sequence, with context. Its antigen remains unidentified. This record belongs to a study of human CD4 T cells and Enterobacteriaceae. Study outcomes and limitations: Specific clonotypes appeared less expanded ex vivo than cross-reactive ones.

Sorting took every CD4+ cell except CD45RA+CCR7+CD95- naive cells, reaching over 95% purity. Germline CDR1 SGHNT, CDR2 YYREEE (reference sequence). The CDR3 has 15 amino acids. Trimming cost V 4 bases and J 1 base, with 14 bases left between them. Deep-level sequencing, detecting one cell in 200,000, covered ex vivo memory CD4+. Clones were sequenced by immunoSEQ multiplex PCR, and TCRdb holds only the in-frame ones, with some missing. The table has tens of thousands of clones, about 80% seen once. This chain uses TRBV5-4 with TRBJ1-1; the D is unclear. This receptor was obtained from a human donor in good health. Sample: memory CD4+ T cells from blood. The CDR3 nucleotides are TGTGCCAGCAGCCAAAGCGGAGCAGGGAACACTGAAGCTTTCTTT. This codes for CASSQSGAGNTEAFF.